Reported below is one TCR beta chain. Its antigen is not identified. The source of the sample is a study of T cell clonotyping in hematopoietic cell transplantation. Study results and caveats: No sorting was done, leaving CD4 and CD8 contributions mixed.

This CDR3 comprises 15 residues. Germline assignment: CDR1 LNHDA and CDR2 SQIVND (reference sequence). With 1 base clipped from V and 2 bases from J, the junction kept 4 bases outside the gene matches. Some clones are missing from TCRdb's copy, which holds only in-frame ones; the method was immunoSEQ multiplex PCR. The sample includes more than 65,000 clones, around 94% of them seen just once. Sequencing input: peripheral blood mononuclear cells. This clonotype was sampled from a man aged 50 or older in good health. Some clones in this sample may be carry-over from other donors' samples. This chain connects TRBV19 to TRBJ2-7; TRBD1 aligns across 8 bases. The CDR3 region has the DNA TGTGCCAGTAGTATAGTTTGGACAGGGCCCTACGAGCAGTACTTC. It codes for CASSIVWTGPYEQYF.